This T cell receptor (beta chain) was observed in a study of cytomegalovirus exposure and HLA in healthy donors. CDR3 length: 14 residues. Germline lookup yields CDR1 SGHTA and CDR2 FQGNSA. Losses at the gene ends were 3 bases for V and 4 bases for J; bases not matched to a gene: 4. The study ran its PCR with 60 Vbeta and 13 Jbeta primers. Assay used: immunoSEQ multiplex PCR; TCRdb lists only in-frame clones, some missing. This sample yields approximately 140,000 clones, of which roughly 77% are seen a single time; around 6.4% belongs to the top ten. V and J are TRBV7-2 and TRBJ1-1; 8 bases fit TRBD1. The sequenced sample consisted of PBMCs. The TCR sequence derives from a woman in her forties in good health and CMV-seropositive. DNA for the CDR3: TGTGCCAGCAGCTTCTCCGACAGGGGCACTGAAGCTTTCTTT. Encoded protein: CASSFSDRGTEAFF.